The clone carrying this T cell receptor beta chain was detected a few times. Antigen unknown. A second PCR, run for roughly 7 to 11 cycles, used a sample-barcoded 5' primer plus a J-beta primer mix. MiXCR, applied by TCRdb to the 5' RACE reads, yields one record per CDR3 protein. The profile shows some 800,000 distinct CDR3 sequences, around 45% of them singletons. The CDR3 loop spans 16 amino acids. The germline gives CDR1 SEHNR, CDR2 FQNEAQ (reference sequence). V gave up 2 bases and J gave up 3 bases, with 14 bases separating them. The data are from a study of blood T cells in healthy people across ages. Study-level background: For every two T cells, template switching captured about one barcoded beta molecule.

Overall study results and limits: Investigators viewed diversity estimates from one million T cells as underestimates, the study reported.

The chain couples TRBV7-9 to TRBJ2-1; D is possibly TRBD1 (5 bases). This receptor was identified in a man aged 60 to 75 in good health. Sequencing used blood. CDR3 amino acids: CASSLTSRASYNEQFF. CDR3 in DNA: TGTGCCAGCAGCTTAACCTCCAGGGCTAGCTACAATGAGCAGTTCTTC. Complete variable domain (other parts from reference TRBV7-9 and TRBJ2-1): DTGVSQNPRHKITKRGQNVTFRCDPISEHNRLYWYRQTLGQGPEFLTYFQNEAQLEKSRLLSDRFSAERPKGSFSTLEIQRTEQGDSAMYLCASSLTSRASYNEQFFGPGTRLTVL.